This T cell receptor beta chain comes out of a study of patients and donors after allogeneic stem cell transplantation. Germline V gene lookup returns CDR1 DFQATT and CDR2 SNEGSKA (reference sequence). The CDR3 length is 12 residues. Trimming removed 5 bases from V and 6 bases from J, with 13 bases in between. TCRdb re-analysed the RT-PCR reads in MiXCR, keeping a single row per CDR3 protein. This sample yields about 960,000 distinct CDR3 sequences, of which about 20% are seen a single time; 5.5% to 6.5% belongs to the top ten. V gene TRBV20-1 combines with J gene TRBJ1-1; perhaps TRBD1 as D (6 bases). Sequencing used blood, either unsorted or a sorted T cell fraction (not recorded which). This receptor was obtained from a human donor who was either an allogeneic HSCT recipient or a stem cell or donor lymphocyte infusion donor (not recorded which). It is not recorded whose cells these are; they may come from a transplant donor. The CDR3 region is CSAGQQWAEAFF. The CDR3 DNA sequence: TGCAGTGCTGGACAGCAATGGGCTGAAGCTTTCTTT.